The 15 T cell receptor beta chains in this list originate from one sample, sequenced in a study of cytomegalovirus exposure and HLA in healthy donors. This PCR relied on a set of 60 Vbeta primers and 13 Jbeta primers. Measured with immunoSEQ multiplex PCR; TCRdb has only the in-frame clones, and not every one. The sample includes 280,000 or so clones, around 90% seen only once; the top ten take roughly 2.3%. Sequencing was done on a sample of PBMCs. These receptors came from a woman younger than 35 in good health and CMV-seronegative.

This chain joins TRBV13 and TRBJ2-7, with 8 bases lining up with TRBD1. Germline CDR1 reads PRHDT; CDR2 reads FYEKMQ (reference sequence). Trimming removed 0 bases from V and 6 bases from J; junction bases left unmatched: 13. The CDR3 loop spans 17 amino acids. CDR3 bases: TGTGCCAGCAGCTTAGGACGGACAGGGCCACCCTTGGGCGAGCAGTACTTC. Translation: CASSLGRTGPPLGEQYF.

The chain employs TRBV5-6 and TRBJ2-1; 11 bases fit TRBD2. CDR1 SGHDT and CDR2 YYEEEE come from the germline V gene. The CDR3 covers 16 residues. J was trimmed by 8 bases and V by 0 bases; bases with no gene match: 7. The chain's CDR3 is CASSLVGLAGGDEQFF. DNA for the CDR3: TGTGCCAGCAGCTTGGTCGGGCTAGCGGGGGGCGATGAGCAGTTCTTC. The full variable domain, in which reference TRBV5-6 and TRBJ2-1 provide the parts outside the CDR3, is DAGVTQSPTHLIKTRGQQVTLRCSPKSGHDTVSWYQQALGQGPQFIFQYYEEEERQRGNFPDRFSGHQFPNYSSELNVNALLLGDSALYLCASSLVGLAGGDEQFFGPGTRLTVL.

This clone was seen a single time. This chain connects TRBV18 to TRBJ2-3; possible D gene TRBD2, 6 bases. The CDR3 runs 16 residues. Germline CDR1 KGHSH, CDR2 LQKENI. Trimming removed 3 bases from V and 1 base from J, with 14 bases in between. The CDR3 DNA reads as TGTGCCAGCTCACCGGCGGGACCTTTGGGCACAGATACGCAGTATTTT. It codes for CASSPAGPLGTDTQYF.

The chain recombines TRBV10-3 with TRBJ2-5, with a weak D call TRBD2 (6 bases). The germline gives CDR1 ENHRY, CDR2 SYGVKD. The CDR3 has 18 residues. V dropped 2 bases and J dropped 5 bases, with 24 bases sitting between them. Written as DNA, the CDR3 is TGTGCCATCAGTGAGGCCGAAACGGTCCGCCCTGGGGGGGAGACCCAGTACTTC. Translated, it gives CAISEAETVRPGGETQYF.

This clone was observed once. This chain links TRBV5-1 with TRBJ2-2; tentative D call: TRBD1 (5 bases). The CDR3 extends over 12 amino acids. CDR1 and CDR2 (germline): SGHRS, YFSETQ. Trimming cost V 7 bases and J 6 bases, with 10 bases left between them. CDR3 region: CASSQGSGELFF. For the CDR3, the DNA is TGCGCCAGCTCCCAGGGTTCCGGGGAGCTGTTTTTT.

The CDR3 region is CASSPPGLETVGELFF. The CDR3 DNA reads as TGTGCCAGCAGCCCCCCGGGACTAGAAACCGTCGGGGAGCTGTTTTTT. This chain connects TRBV7-9 to TRBJ2-2; 8 positions agree with TRBD2. The germline V gene has CDR1 SEHNR and CDR2 FQNEAQ (reference sequence). V was pared by 5 bases and J by 7 bases, with 12 bases of the junction left unmatched. This CDR3 spans 16 amino acids.

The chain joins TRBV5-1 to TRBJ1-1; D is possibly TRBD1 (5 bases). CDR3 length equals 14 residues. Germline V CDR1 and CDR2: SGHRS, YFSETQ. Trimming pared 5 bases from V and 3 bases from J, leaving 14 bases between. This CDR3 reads CASRIRVYDTEAFF. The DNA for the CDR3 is TGCGCCAGCAGGATCAGGGTTTATGACACTGAAGCTTTCTTT.

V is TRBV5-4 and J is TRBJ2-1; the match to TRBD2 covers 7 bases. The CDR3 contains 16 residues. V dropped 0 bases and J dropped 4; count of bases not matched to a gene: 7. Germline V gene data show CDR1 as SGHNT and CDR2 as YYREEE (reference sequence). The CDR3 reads CASSLESSGNYNEQFF. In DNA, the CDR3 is TGTGCCAGCAGCTTGGAGTCTAGCGGCAATTACAATGAGCAGTTCTTC.

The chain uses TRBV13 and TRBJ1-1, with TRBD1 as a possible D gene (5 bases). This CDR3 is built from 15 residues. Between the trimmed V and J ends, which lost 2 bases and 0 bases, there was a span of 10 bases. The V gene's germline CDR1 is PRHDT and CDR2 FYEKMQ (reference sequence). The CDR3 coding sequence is TGTGCCAGCAGCTTAACCCAGGGTATGAACACTGAAGCTTTCTTT. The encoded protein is CASSLTQGMNTEAFF.

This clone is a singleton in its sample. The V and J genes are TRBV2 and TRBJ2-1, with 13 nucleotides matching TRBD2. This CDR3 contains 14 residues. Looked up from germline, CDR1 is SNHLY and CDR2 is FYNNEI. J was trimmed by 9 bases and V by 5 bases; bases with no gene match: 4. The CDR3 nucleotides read TGTGCCAGCAGTAGACTAGCGGGGGGCGTTGAGCAGTTCTTC. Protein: CASSRLAGGVEQFF.

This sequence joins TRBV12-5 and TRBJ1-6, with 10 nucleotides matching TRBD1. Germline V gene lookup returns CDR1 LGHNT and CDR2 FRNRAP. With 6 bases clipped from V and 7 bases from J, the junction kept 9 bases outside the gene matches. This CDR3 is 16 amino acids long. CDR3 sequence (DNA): TGTGCTAGTGGACCCCCCGGGACAGGGGCCAATTCACCCCTCCACTTT. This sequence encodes CASGPPGTGANSPLHF.

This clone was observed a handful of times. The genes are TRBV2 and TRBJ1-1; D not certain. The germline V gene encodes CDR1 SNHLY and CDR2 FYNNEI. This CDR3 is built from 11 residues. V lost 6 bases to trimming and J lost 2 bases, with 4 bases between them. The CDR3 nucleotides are TGTGCCAGCAGCCAAAACACTGAAGCTTTCTTT. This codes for CASSQNTEAFF. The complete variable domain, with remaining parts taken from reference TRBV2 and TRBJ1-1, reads EPEVTQTPSHQVTQMGQEVILRCVPISNHLYFYWYRQILGQKVEFLVSFYNNEISEKSEIFDDQFSVERPDGSNFTLKIRSTKLEDSAMYFCASSQNTEAFFGQGTRLTVV.

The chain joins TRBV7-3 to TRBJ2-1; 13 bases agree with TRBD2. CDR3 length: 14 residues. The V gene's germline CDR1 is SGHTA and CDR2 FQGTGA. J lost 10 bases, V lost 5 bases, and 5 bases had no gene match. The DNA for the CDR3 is TGTGCCAGCAGCAACGGACTAGCGGGGGTCGAGCAGTTCTTC. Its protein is CASSNGLAGVEQFF.

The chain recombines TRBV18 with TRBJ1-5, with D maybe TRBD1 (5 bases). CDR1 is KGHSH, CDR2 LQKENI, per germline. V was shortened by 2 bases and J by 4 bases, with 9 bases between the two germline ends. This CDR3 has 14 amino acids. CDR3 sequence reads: CASSPSQGNQPQHF. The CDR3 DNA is TGTGCCAGCTCACCATCTCAGGGTAATCAGCCCCAGCATTTT.

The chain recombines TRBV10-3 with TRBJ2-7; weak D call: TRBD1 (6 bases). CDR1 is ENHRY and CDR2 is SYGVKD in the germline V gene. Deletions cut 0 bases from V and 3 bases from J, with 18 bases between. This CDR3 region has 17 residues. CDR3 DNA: TGTGCCATCAGTGAGTCAACCGGGACAAGGCAGGTCTACGAGCAGTACTTC. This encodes CAISESTGTRQVYEQYF.